This T cell receptor (beta chain) is from a study of regulatory T cells in long-lasting Graves disease. Findings of the study overall: Among the persistent patients, approximately 2,900 public clonotypes were shared, more than the roughly 970 shared among new patients. Tissue studied was limited to peripheral blood, excluding thyroid tissue. Persistent disease preferred TRBV28, TRBJ1-2 and TRBJ2-5; new disease, TRBV20-1 and TRBJ2-1.

The CDR3 loop spans 12 amino acids. V lost 10 bases and J 7 bases, leaving 16 bases between the germline ends. Note on this clonotype: The antigen remains unidentified.

Described time point: persistent/refractory GD, antithyroid drugs over 5 years with positive TRAb. There was RNA extracted from PBMCs, and the TCR library was made from it. Diagnoses of Graves' disease were made by American Thyroid Association guidelines. Relying on iRepertoire HTBI primers and Arm-PCR of CDR3 regions, the team built TCR beta libraries. A single record per CDR3 protein comes from TCRdb applying MiXCR to the multiplex PCR reads. The sample yields about 460,000 distinct CDR3 sequences, approximately 23% seen once. V is TRBV12-3 or TRBV12-4 and J is TRBJ1-1; D unclear. The starting material was peripheral blood mononuclear cells (PBMCs), obtained when the disease was refractory, from a patient treated with antithyroid drugs. The TCR sequence derives from a female donor with Graves disease. CDR3 residues: CATCQESREAFF. The CDR3, as DNA: TGTGCCACTTGTCAAGAGAGCCGTGAAGCTTTCTTT.